This T cell receptor (beta chain) was captured by sequencing in a study of blood T cell repertoires in COVID-19. The germline V gene encodes CDR1 LGHNT and CDR2 FRNRAP. The ends were cut back, 0 bases at V and 5 bases at J, with 10 bases in the middle. The CDR3 extends over 15 amino acids. Study processing details: From reference gene primer amplification, estimates of nucleated cell counts were derived. Generated by immunoSEQ multiplex PCR, the TCRdb table keeps only in-frame clones and is missing some. That table furnishes V, J and clone size, whereas the DNA furnished D and trimming. The table has about 150,000 clones, approximately 90% seen once.

Sequencing was performed on peripheral blood. The clonotype originates from a man aged 55 to 70 with active or convalescent COVID-19. V usage is TRBV12-5 and J usage is TRBJ2-2; possible D gene TRBD2, 5 bases. CDR3 in amino acids: CASGLVLGGTGELFF. In DNA form, the CDR3 reads TGTGCTAGTGGTTTGGTACTGGGCGGGACCGGGGAGCTGTTTTTT.